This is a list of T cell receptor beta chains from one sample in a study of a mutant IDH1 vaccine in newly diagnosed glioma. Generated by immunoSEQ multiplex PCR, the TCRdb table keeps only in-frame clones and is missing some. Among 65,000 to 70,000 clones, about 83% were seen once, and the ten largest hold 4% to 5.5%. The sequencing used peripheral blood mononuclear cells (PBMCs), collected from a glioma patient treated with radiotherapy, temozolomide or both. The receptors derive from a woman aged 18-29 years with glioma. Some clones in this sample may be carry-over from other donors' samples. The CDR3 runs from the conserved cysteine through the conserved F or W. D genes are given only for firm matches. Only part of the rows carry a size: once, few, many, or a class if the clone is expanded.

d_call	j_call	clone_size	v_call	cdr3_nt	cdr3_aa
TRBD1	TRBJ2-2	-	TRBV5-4	TGTGCCAGCAGCCTGCCGGGACAGGGGGCCCCCGGGGAGCTGTTTTTT	CASSLPGQGAPGELFF
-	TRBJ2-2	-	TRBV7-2	TGTGCCAGCAGCTCCGGCACGAACACCGGGGAGCTGTTTTTT	CASSSGTNTGELFF
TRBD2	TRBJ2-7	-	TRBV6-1	TGTGCCAGCAGTGATCGACTAGCGGCTAACTACGAGCAGTACTTC	CASSDRLAANYEQYF
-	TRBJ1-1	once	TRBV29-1	TGCAGCGTGCCATGGGGGGGCACTGAAGCTTTCTTT	CSVPWGGTEAFF
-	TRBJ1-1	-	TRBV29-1	TGCAGCGTTCGGGGAGGGGGTGAAGCTTTCTTT	CSVRGGGEAFF
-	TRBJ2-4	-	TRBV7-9	TGTGCCAGCAGCTTAGAACCACCGCAGTACTTC	CASSLEPPQYF
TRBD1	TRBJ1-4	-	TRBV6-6	TGTGCCAGCAGTACCCCGACAGGGTCAGAAAAACTGTTTTTT	CASSTPTGSEKLFF
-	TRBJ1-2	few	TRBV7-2	TGTGCCAGCAGTCCCTCAACAGGCAAGTTCGGCTACACCTTC	CASSPSTGKFGYTF
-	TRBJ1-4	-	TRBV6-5	TGTGCCAGCAGTGAAAATTTGTGGGAAAAACTGTTTTTT	CASSENLWEKLFF
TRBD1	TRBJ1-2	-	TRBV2	TGTGCCAGCAGCGTCCCCCAGGGGGCCGGTGGCTACACCTTC	CASSVPQGAGGYTF
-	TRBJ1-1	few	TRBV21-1	TGTGCCAGCCCGACAGGGACTGAAGCTTTCTTT	CASPTGTEAFF
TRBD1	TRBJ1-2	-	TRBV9	TGTGCCAGCAGCGTCGGACAGGGCTATGGCTACACCTTC	CASSVGQGYGYTF
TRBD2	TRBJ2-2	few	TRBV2	TGTGCCAGCAGCTTACTAGCGGGGAACACCGGGGAGCTGTTTTTT	CASSLLAGNTGELFF
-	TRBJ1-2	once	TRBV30	TGTGCCTGCCTCCCCCGGGGATACGATCCCCGAATCTATGGCTACACCTTC	CACLPRGYDPRIYGYTF
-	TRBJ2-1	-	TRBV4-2	TGTGCCAGCAGCCCCATTCCGGCTAATGAGCAGTTCTTC	CASSPIPANEQFF
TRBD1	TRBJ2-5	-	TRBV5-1	TGCGCCAGCAGCTTGGAAGGGACAGAAGAGACCCAGTACTTC	CASSLEGTEETQYF
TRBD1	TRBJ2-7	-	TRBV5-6	TGTGCCAGCAGCTGGGGACAGGGAGCCTACGAGCAGTACTTC	CASSWGQGAYEQYF
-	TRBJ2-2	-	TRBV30	TGTGCCTGGACCCTTAAAGGATGGGGGGAGCTGTTTTTT	CAWTLKGWGELFF
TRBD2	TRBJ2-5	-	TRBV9	TGTGCCAGCAGCGCCGGACTAGCCGATCAAGAGACCCAGTACTTC	CASSAGLADQETQYF
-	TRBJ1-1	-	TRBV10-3	TGTGCCATCAGGGTCCATTCCGGGACATTGAACACTGAAGCTTTCTTT	CAIRVHSGTLNTEAFF
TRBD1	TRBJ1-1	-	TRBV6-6	TGTGCCAGCAGCGACAGGGGAAGAACTATGAACACTGAAGCTTTCTTT	CASSDRGRTMNTEAFF
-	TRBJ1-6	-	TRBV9	TGTGCCAGCAGCGTAGAACCCACCGTGAAAGAAAATTCACCCCTCCACTTT	CASSVEPTVKENSPLHF
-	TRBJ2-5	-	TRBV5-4	TGTGCCAGCAGCTTGCCGGGCTCGGGAGAGACCCAGTACTTC	CASSLPGSGETQYF
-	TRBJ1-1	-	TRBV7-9	TGTGCCAGCAGCTCACCCTGGTGGACTGAAGCTTTCTTT	CASSSPWWTEAFF
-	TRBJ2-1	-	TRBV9	TGTGCCAGCAGCCCCCGACCTGACAATGAGCAGTTCTTC	CASSPRPDNEQFF
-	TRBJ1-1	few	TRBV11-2	TGTGCCAGCAGCCCCGCTGGGGGGAACACTGAAGCTTTCTTT	CASSPAGGNTEAFF
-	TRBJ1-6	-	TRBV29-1	TGCAGCGTTGGGTCAGACGGTAATTCACCCCTCCACTTT	CSVGSDGNSPLHF
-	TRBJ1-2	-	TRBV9	TGTGCCAGCACCGAGGGAGGGCATGGCTACACCTTC	CASTEGGHGYTF
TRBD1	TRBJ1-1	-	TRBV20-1	TGCAGTGTTGGACAGGCGGAAGCTTTCTTT	CSVGQAEAFF
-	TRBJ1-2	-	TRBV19	TGTGCCAGTAGTCTGGTAATCCTCTATGGCTACACCTTC	CASSLVILYGYTF
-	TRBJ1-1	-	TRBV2	TGTGCCAGCAGTGAAGCGCGGGTGAACACTGAAGCTTTCTTT	CASSEARVNTEAFF
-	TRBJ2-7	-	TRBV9	TGTGCCAGCAGTGCTAGGGACTCTGAGTACGAGCAGTACTTC	CASSARDSEYEQYF
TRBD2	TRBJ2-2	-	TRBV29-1	TGCAGCGTTGGGGCTAGCGGGAGTAACGGGGAGCTGTTTTTT	CSVGASGSNGELFF
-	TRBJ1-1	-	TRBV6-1	TGTGCCAGCAGAGGACAGAAGAGAGAAGCTTTCTTT	CASRGQKREAFF
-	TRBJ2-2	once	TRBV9	TGTGCCAGCAGCGTTTTGGGGAGTGGGGAGCTGTTTTTT	CASSVLGSGELFF
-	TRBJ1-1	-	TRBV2	TGTGCCAGCATGGGAACCAACACTGAAGCTTTCTTT	CASMGTNTEAFF
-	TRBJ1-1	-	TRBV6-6	TGTGCCAGCAGTTACCCGCAGGGACGGCCGAACACTGAAGCTTTCTTT	CASSYPQGRPNTEAFF
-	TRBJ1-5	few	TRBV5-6	TGTGCCAGCAGCCACAGCAATCAGCCCCAGCATTTT	CASSHSNQPQHF
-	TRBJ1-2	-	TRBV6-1	TGTGCCAGCAGTGTACTACGGCGCTCCGATGGCTACACCTTC	CASSVLRRSDGYTF
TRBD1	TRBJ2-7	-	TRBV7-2	TGTGCCAGCAGCATCGGGACAGAGGACCCCTACGAGCAGTACTTC	CASSIGTEDPYEQYF
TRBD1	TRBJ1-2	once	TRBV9	TGTGCCAGCAGCGCAGGGGGACTTCGAATCGGGGGCTACACCTTC	CASSAGGLRIGGYTF
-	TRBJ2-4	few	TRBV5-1	TGCGCCAGCATGTTGGAGATAGCCAAAAACATTCAGTACTTC	CASMLEIAKNIQYF
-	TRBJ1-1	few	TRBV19	TGTGCCAGTAGTATCGGGGGGGCGCGGACTGAAGCTTTCTTT	CASSIGGARTEAFF
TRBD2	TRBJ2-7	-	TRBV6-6	TGTGCCAGCAGAACCGGGACTAGATACGAGCAGTACTTC	CASRTGTRYEQYF
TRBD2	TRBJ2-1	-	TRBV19	TGTGCCAGTAGTAAAGGCGGGGGGGCCAATGAGCAGTTCTTC	CASSKGGGANEQFF
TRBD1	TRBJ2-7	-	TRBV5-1	TGCGCCAGCAGCCCCCGTTATTTCCCACCGGGGACAGGGTTCGGATACGAGCAGTACTTC	CASSPRYFPPGTGFGYEQYF
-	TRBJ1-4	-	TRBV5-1	TGCGCCAGCACCCAGCAGGGAGCAACTAATGAAAAACTGTTTTTT	CASTQQGATNEKLFF
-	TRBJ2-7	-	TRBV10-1	TGCGCCAGCAGTGAGTCGACCCCCTCGACGCCCGACTACGAGCAGTACTTC	CASSESTPSTPDYEQYF
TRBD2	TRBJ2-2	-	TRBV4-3	TGCGCCAGCAGCCAAGGGGGACTAGTCTCCGGGGAGCTGTTTTTT	CASSQGGLVSGELFF
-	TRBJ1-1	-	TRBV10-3	TGTGCCATCAGTGGGGGGATCCCCCACACTGAAGCTTTCTTT	CAISGGIPHTEAFF